Below, 30 T cell receptor beta chains from the same sample are listed, as sequenced in a study of shared clonotypes between healthy human individuals. Libraries were prepared by immunoSEQ multiplex PCR; TCRdb keeps only in-frame clonotypes and omits some of them. The table records 1.5 million to 1.9 million clones, approximately 98% of them present only once. The sample taken for sequencing was naive CD4+ T cells sorted from blood. Noted subset: CD45RA+ positively selected. Receptor source: a man aged 30-40 years in good health.

The rearrangement uses TRBV28 and TRBJ1-2; D is possibly TRBD1 (6 bases). Trimming removed 8 bases at V and 4 bases at J, with 20 bases between. This CDR3 is 15 amino acids long. Germline V gene sequence: CDR1 MDHEN, CDR2 SYDVKM. The CDR3 loop reads CASQGHGSFPYGYTF. CDR3 DNA: TGTGCCAGCCAGGGGCACGGAAGCTTTCCCTATGGCTACACCTTC.

The chain links TRBV28 to TRBJ1-5; TRBD1 aligns across 7 bases. Germline CDR1 reads MDHEN; CDR2 reads SYDVKM. The ends lost 7 bases at V and 0 bases at J; junction bases unmatched: 9. The CDR3 has 16 residues. The CDR3 nucleotides read TGTGCCAGCAACAACCGGGACAGTTATAGCAATCAGCCCCAGCATTTT. Its translation: CASNNRDSYSNQPQHF.

The gene calls are TRBV5-6 and TRBJ2-3; D ambiguous. Trimming cost V 1 base and J 7 bases, with 16 bases left between them. The germline CDR1 and CDR2 sequences are SGHDT and YYEEEE. CDR3 length equals 15 residues. CDR3 protein: CASSLRIGPANTQYF. The CDR3 region has the DNA TGTGCCAGCAGCTTGAGAATAGGGCCTGCTAATACGCAGTATTTT. The variable domain in full, completed from reference TRBV5-6 and TRBJ2-3, reads DAGVTQSPTHLIKTRGQQVTLRCSPKSGHDTVSWYQQALGQGPQFIFQYYEEEERQRGNFPDRFSGHQFPNYSSELNVNALLLGDSALYLCASSLRIGPANTQYFGPGTRLTVL.

The V gene is TRBV29-1, the J gene TRBJ2-7; TRBD2 agrees at 7 bases. CDR3 length: 15 residues. Germline-derived CDR1 and CDR2 are SQVTM and ANQGSEA. The trim removed 6 bases at V and 0 bases at J, leaving 11 bases unmatched. The CDR3 reads CSVTYASGSSYEQYF. CDR3 in DNA: TGCAGCGTGACATACGCTAGCGGAAGCTCCTACGAGCAGTACTTC.

This clone is a singleton in its sample. The chain has TRBV5-5 and TRBJ2-1, with 16 nucleotides matching TRBD2. Losses at the gene ends were 2 bases for V and 3 bases for J; bases not matched to a gene: 8. This CDR3 contains 19 residues. Germline values: CDR1 SGHKS, CDR2 YYEKEE (reference sequence). CDR3 in DNA: TGTGCCAGCAGCTTTACGGGACTAGCGGGAGGGAAGGGCTACAATGAGCAGTTCTTC. Its translation: CASSFTGLAGGKGYNEQFF.

The chain combines TRBV29-1 with TRBJ1-1; no firm D call. This CDR3 region has 17 residues. Trimming pared 6 bases from V and 6 bases from J, leaving 29 bases between. Germline V lookup: CDR1 SQVTM, CDR2 ANQGSEA. CDR3 in amino acids: CSVVTGRRTRTIAEAFF. In nucleotides, the CDR3 is TGCAGCGTCGTTACCGGGCGAAGGACCCGAACGATCGCTGAAGCTTTCTTT.

The chain joins TRBV25-1 to TRBJ2-2, with TRBD1 matching over 7 bases. CDR1 and CDR2 (germline): MGHDK, SYGVNS. Trimming took 5 bases from V and 2 from J; bases not matched to a gene: 14. This CDR3 region has 18 residues. CDR3 DNA sequence: TGTGCCAGCAGTCCCTTAGGCTTTGGGACAGCTAACACCGGGGAGCTGTTTTTT. Its protein product is CASSPLGFGTANTGELFF.

V is TRBV28 and J is TRBJ2-3; D is unresolved. Germline V gene sequence: CDR1 MDHEN, CDR2 SYDVKM. The CDR3 runs 11 residues. The V and J ends lost 7 bases and 5 bases respectively, with 7 bases between them. As DNA, the CDR3 is TGTGCCAGCACTGGGGTAGATACGCAGTATTTT. Translated, it gives CASTGVDTQYF.

The chain combines TRBV5-4 with TRBJ1-3, with D perhaps matching TRBD1 (6 bases). This CDR3 spans 14 amino acids. Trimming left V 0 bases short and J 4 bases short, with 8 bases between. CDR1 is SGHNT, CDR2 YYREEE, per germline (reference sequence). The CDR3 loop is CASSLAGVGNTIYF. CDR3 in DNA: TGTGCCAGCAGCTTGGCAGGGGTCGGAAACACCATATATTTT.

This clone came up once. The chain's CDR3 is CASSVGQNTGELFF. In DNA, the CDR3 is TGTGCCAGCAGCGTGGGACAGAACACCGGGGAGCTGTTTTTT. The chain carries TRBV5-4 and TRBJ2-2; TRBD1 might be the D (6 bases). The CDR3 runs 14 residues. CDR1 and CDR2 (germline): SGHNT, YYREEE (reference sequence). Trimming removed 4 bases at V and 1 base at J, with 8 bases between. The complete variable domain, with remaining parts taken from reference TRBV5-4 and TRBJ2-2, reads ETGVTQSPTHLIKTRGQQVTLRCSSQSGHNTVSWYQQALGQGPQFIFQYYREEENGRGNFPPRFSGLQFPNYSSELNVNALELDDSALYLCASSVGQNTGELFFGEGSRLTVL.

This chain links TRBV5-4 with TRBJ2-3; D is undetermined. The CDR3 loop spans 15 amino acids. Trimming stripped 4 bases from V and 2 bases from J, with 14 bases between. The V gene's germline CDR1 is SGHNT and CDR2 YYREEE (reference sequence). CDR3 in amino acids: CASSPAATTTDTQYF. CDR3 in DNA: TGTGCCAGCAGCCCCGCGGCGACGACCACAGATACGCAGTATTTT.

This rearrangement joins TRBV5-6 to TRBJ2-7; TRBD1 might be the D (5 bases). The CDR3 has 15 residues. The V gene's germline CDR1 is SGHDT and CDR2 YYEEEE. V was shortened by 0 bases and J by 0 bases, with 10 bases between the two germline ends. For the CDR3, the DNA is TGTGCCAGCAGCTTGGGACAGTCAAACTCCTACGAGCAGTACTTC. It yields the protein CASSLGQSNSYEQYF.

The V call is TRBV5-1, the J call TRBJ2-7; TRBD2 matches at 9 bases. Unmatched junction bases numbered 6, after V lost 3 bases and J lost 5 bases. The CDR3 is 14 amino acids. CDR1 and CDR2 (germline): SGHRS, YFSETQ. In DNA form, the CDR3 reads TGCGCCAGCAGCTCGGGACTAGCCCTCGACGAGCAGTACTTC. Translating it yields CASSSGLALDEQYF.

The J gene is TRBJ1-1, the V gene TRBV29-1, with a tentative D call TRBD1 (5 bases). V lost 7 bases, J lost 6 bases, and 15 bases lay in between. Germline loops: CDR1 SQVTM, CDR2 ANQGSEA. CDR3 length equals 12 residues. The CDR3 DNA sequence: TGCAGCGCCCGACGGACATCATCTGAAGCTTTCTTT. Translated, it gives CSARRTSSEAFF.

The chain couples TRBV6-5 to TRBJ1-3, with D possibly TRBD1 on 6 matching bases. The CDR3 runs to 15 residues. V dropped 6 bases and J dropped 3 bases, with 15 bases sitting between them. Germline-derived CDR1 and CDR2 are MNHEY and SVGAGI. The CDR3 bases are TGTGCCAGCAGCCAAACAGGGACCCGTGGAAACACCATATATTTT. Its protein product is CASSQTGTRGNTIYF.

This CDR3 is CASSEVLGGQQYF. The DNA for the CDR3 is TGTGCCAGCAGTGAAGTTTTAGGGGGACAGCAGTACTTC. This chain uses TRBV6-1 with TRBJ2-7; D might be TRBD1 (6 bases). CDR1 and CDR2 from the germline V gene are MNHNS and SASEGT. V lost 1 base, J lost 8 bases, and 12 bases lay in between. The CDR3 sequence is 13 residues long.

This clone was detected only once. The chain employs TRBV5-1 and TRBJ2-1; TRBD1 might be the D (5 bases). The germline CDR1 and CDR2 sequences are SGHRS and YFSETQ. The CDR3 has 13 residues. Trimming took 7 bases from V and 8 from J, leaving 16 bases between them. CDR3 region: CASGADPSDEQFF. CDR3 bases: TGCGCCAGCGGGGCAGACCCCTCGGATGAGCAGTTCTTC.

The V and J genes are TRBV11-2 and TRBJ2-3; D gene unclear. The V end lost 0 bases, the J end lost 2 bases, and 6 bases lay between the germline ends. From germline, CDR1 is SGHAT and CDR2 FQNNGV. The CDR3 covers 14 residues. The CDR3 DNA is TGTGCCAGCAGCTTAGAAATTACCACAGATACGCAGTATTTT. It codes for CASSLEITTDTQYF.

This chain links TRBV7-9 with TRBJ2-3; no reliable D call. The CDR3 totals 15 residues. Germline V gene sequence: CDR1 SEHNR, CDR2 FQNEAQ (reference sequence). Trimming removed 2 bases from V and 0 bases from J, with 9 bases in between. For the CDR3, the DNA is TGTGCCAGCAGCTTATTACTGACTAGCACAGATACGCAGTATTTT. It translates to CASSLLLTSTDTQYF. The variable domain in full, completed from reference TRBV7-9 and TRBJ2-3, reads DTGVSQNPRHKITKRGQNVTFRCDPISEHNRLYWYRQTLGQGPEFLTYFQNEAQLEKSRLLSDRFSAERPKGSFSTLEIQRTEQGDSAMYLCASSLLLTSTDTQYFGPGTRLTVL.

Of note for this clone: At one end, the junction sequence differs from germline, possibly due to a read error. CDR3 sequence reads: CASRLLQGVLDF. CDR3 DNA sequence: TGTGCCAGCAGGTTACTCCAGGGGGTGTTAGACTTC. The V call is TRBV11-2, the J call TRBJ2-7, with 7 bases that match TRBD1. The CDR3 length is 12 residues. Germline assignment: CDR1 SGHAT and CDR2 FQNNGV.

This sequence joins TRBV5-1 and TRBJ2-3, with 7 bases fitting TRBD2. The CDR3 is made up of 16 amino acids. J lost 3 bases, V lost 1 base, and 8 bases had no gene match. Per the germline V gene, CDR1 is SGHRS and CDR2 is YFSETQ. CDR3 amino acids: CASSLLRGSYTDTQYF. As DNA, the CDR3 is TGCGCCAGCAGCTTGCTGCGCGGGAGTTATACAGATACGCAGTATTTT.

J is TRBJ2-4 and V is TRBV5-1; 8 positions agree with TRBD2. The ends lost 0 bases at V and 4 bases at J; junction bases unmatched: 6. CDR3 length: 16 amino acids. CDR1 and CDR2 (germline): SGHRS, YFSETQ. Here the CDR3 reads CASSLGGTSQKNIQYF. For the CDR3, the DNA is TGCGCCAGCAGCTTGGGTGGGACTAGTCAAAAAAACATTCAGTACTTC. The whole variable domain, filled in from reference TRBV5-1 and TRBJ2-4, reads KAGVTQTPRYLIKTRGQQVTLSCSPISGHRSVSWYQQTPGQGLQFLFEYFSETQRNKGNFPGRFSGRQFSNSRSEMNVSTLELGDSALYLCASSLGGTSQKNIQYFGAGTRLSVL.

The chain is built from TRBV7-2 and TRBJ2-7; 7 bases align to TRBD1. CDR1 is SGHTA and CDR2 is FQGNSA in the germline V gene. There are 15 residues in the CDR3. Trimming removed 0 bases from V and 2 bases from J; junction bases left unmatched: 4. In DNA, the CDR3 is TGTGCCAGCAGCTTAGCCGGGACAGCGACCTACGAGCAGTACTTC. Translated: CASSLAGTATYEQYF.

The chain employs TRBV11-2 and TRBJ1-2; no clear D gene. This CDR3 contains 15 residues. Per the germline V gene, CDR1 is SGHAT and CDR2 is FQNNGV. V lost 1 base, J lost 5 bases, and 14 bases lay in between. The CDR3: CASSLVKSPTYGYTF. The CDR3 coding sequence is TGTGCCAGCAGCTTAGTCAAGAGCCCGACATATGGCTACACCTTC. Based on the CDR3 plus reference TRBV11-2 and TRBJ1-2, the full variable domain is EAGVAQSPRYKIIEKRQSVAFWCNPISGHATLYWYQQILGQGPKLLIQFQNNGVVDDSQLPKDRFSAERLKGVDSTLKIQPAKLEDSAVYLCASSLVKSPTYGYTFGSGTRLTVV.

J is TRBJ2-3 and V is TRBV27; 7 nucleotides agree with TRBD2. The V gene end was trimmed by 5 bases and the J gene end by 4 bases; junction bases not matched to a gene: 9. Germline CDR1 is MNHEY and CDR2 is SMNVEV (reference sequence). There are 15 residues in the CDR3. DNA of the CDR3: TGTGCCAGCAGTCCCGGTGCGGGGAGGGCAGATACGCAGTATTTT. Translation: CASSPGAGRADTQYF.

V and J are TRBV10-3 and TRBJ2-1, with 8 bases matching TRBD2. Trimming at V came to 6 bases and at J to 0 bases, leaving 1 base not matched to a gene. This CDR3 contains 14 residues. Germline CDR1 is ENHRY and CDR2 is SYGVKD. The DNA for the CDR3 is TGTGCCATCAGGAGCGGGAGCTCCTACAATGAGCAGTTCTTC. Translating it yields CAIRSGSSYNEQFF.

This clone was observed a single time. The V gene is TRBV10-2, the J gene TRBJ2-2; D is possibly TRBD1 (6 bases). Germline V CDR1 and CDR2: WSHSY, SAAADI. The CDR3 covers 15 residues. Trimming shortened V by 7 bases and J by 3 bases, and 15 bases separated the two germline ends. The CDR3 sequence is CASNRSGQHTGELFF. Here the CDR3 DNA reads TGCGCCAGCAATCGTTCGGGACAACACACCGGGGAGCTGTTTTTT.

The gene calls are TRBV5-1 and TRBJ2-1, with 13 bases that match TRBD2. The trim removed 4 bases at V and 4 bases at J, leaving 14 bases unmatched. This CDR3 contains 19 residues. CDR1 SGHRS and CDR2 YFSETQ come from the germline V gene. CDR3 in amino acids: CASSPIGTSGTVSYNEQFF. DNA of the CDR3: TGCGCCAGCAGCCCAATTGGGACTAGCGGGACCGTATCGTACAATGAGCAGTTCTTC.

The chain employs TRBV9 and TRBJ2-2; TRBD1 matches at 8 bases. Trimming cost V 1 base and J 2 bases; bases outside gene matches: 7. The CDR3 consists of 17 residues. Looked up from germline, CDR1 is SGDLS and CDR2 is YYNGEE. Here the CDR3 DNA reads TGTGCCAGCAGCGTAATGGGTCAGGGGGCTAACACCGGGGAGCTGTTTTTT. This encodes CASSVMGQGANTGELFF.

The chain carries TRBV10-1 and TRBJ2-7; D ambiguous. V lost 0 bases, J lost 5 bases, and 17 bases lay in between. This CDR3 comprises 16 residues. Per the germline V gene, CDR1 is WNHNN and CDR2 is SYGVQD (reference sequence). The CDR3 spells CASSESGKGPYDEQYF. The CDR3, as DNA: TGCGCCAGCAGTGAGTCTGGGAAGGGTCCCTATGACGAGCAGTACTTC.